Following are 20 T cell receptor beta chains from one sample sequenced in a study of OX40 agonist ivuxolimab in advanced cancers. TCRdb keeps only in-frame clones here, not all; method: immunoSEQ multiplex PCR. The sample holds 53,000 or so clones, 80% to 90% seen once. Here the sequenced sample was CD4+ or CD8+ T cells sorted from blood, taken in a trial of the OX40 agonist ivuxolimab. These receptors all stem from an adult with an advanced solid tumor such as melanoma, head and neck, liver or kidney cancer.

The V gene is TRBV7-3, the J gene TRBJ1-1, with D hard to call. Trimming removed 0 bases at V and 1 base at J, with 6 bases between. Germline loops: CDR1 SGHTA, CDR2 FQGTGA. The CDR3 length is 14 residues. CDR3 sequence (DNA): TGTGCCAGCAGCTTAACAGTCTCGAACACTGAAGCTTTCTTT. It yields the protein CASSLTVSNTEAFF.

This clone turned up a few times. Written as DNA, the CDR3 is TGTGCCAGCAGCCCTTTAGCAGATACGCAGTATTTT. Its translation is CASSPLADTQYF. The chain employs TRBV7-9 and TRBJ2-3; no clear D gene. This CDR3 spans 12 amino acids. Germline loops: CDR1 SEHNR, CDR2 FQNEAQ (reference sequence). Trimming cost V 5 bases and J 4 bases, with 7 bases left between them.

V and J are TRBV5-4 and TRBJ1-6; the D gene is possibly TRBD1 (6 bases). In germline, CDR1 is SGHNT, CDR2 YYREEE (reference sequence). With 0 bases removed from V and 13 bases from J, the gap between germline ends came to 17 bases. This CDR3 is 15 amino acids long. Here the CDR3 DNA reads TGTGCCAGCAGCTTGGCTGGCAGGGTTAGGGGGCCCCTCCACTTT. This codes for CASSLAGRVRGPLHF.

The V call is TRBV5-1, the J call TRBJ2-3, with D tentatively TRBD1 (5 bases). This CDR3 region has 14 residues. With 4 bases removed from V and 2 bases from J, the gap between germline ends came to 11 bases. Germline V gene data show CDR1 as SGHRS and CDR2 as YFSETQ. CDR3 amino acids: CASSLQDHTDTQYF. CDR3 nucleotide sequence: TGCGCCAGCAGCCTACAGGACCACACAGATACGCAGTATTTT.

This CDR3 is CASSLGWGQRTVYEQYF. The CDR3 region has the DNA TGTGCCAGCAGCTTAGGGTGGGGACAGAGAACAGTCTACGAGCAGTACTTC. This chain uses TRBV7-2 with TRBJ2-7, with 7 bases lining up with TRBD1. CDR1 SGHTA and CDR2 FQGNSA come from the germline V gene. The CDR3 runs to 17 residues. The trim removed 1 base at V and 3 bases at J, leaving 12 bases unmatched.

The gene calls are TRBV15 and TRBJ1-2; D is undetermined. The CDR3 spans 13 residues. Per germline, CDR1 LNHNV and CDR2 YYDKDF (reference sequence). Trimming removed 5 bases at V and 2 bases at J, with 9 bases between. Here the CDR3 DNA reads TGTGCCACCAGCCTTAGTGAAAACTATGGCTACACCTTC. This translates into CATSLSENYGYTF.

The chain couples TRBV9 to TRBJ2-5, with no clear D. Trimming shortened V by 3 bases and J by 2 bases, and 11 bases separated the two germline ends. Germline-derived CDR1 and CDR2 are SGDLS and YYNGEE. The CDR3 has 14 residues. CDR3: CASSARTAQETQYF. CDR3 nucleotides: TGTGCCAGCAGCGCCCGGACCGCACAAGAGACCCAGTACTTC.

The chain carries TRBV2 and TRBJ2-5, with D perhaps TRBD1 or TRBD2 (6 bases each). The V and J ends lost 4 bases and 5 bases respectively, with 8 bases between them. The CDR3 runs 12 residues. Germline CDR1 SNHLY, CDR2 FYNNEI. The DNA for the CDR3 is TGTGCCAGCAGTGCGGGGGCGGAGACCCAGTACTTC. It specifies CASSAGAETQYF.

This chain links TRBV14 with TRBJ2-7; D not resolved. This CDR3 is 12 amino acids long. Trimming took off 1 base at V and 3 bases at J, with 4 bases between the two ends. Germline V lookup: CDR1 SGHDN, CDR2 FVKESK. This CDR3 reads CASSQGGYEQYF. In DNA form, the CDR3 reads TGTGCCAGCAGCCAAGGGGGCTACGAGCAGTACTTC.

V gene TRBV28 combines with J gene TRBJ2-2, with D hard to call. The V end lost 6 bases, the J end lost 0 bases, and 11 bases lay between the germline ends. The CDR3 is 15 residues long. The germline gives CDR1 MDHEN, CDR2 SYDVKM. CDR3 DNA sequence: TGTGCCAGCAGACCCCCCTTTGCGAACACCGGGGAGCTGTTTTTT. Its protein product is CASRPPFANTGELFF.

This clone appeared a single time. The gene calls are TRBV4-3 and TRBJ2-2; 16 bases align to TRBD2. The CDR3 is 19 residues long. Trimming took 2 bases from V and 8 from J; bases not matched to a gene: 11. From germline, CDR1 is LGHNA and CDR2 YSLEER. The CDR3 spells CASSQTPGLAGGPGGELFF. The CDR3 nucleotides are TGCGCCAGCAGCCAAACTCCGGGACTAGCGGGAGGGCCCGGGGGGGAGCTGTTTTTT.

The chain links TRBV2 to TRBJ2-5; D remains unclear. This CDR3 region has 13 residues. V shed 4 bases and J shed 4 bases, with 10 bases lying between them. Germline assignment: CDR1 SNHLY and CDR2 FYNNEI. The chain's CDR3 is CASSGKVLETQYF. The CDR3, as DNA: TGTGCCAGCAGTGGGAAGGTGCTAGAGACCCAGTACTTC. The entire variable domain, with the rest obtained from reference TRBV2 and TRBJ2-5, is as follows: EPEVTQTPSHQVTQMGQEVILRCVPISNHLYFYWYRQILGQKVEFLVSFYNNEISEKSEIFDDQFSVERPDGSNFTLKIRSTKLEDSAMYFCASSGKVLETQYFGPGTRLLVL.

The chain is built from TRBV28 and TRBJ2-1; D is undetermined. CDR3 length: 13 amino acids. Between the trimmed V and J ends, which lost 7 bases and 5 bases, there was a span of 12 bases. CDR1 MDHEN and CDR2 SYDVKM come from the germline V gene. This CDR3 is CASTKWGNNEQFF. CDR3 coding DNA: TGTGCCAGCACCAAGTGGGGTAACAATGAGCAGTTCTTC.

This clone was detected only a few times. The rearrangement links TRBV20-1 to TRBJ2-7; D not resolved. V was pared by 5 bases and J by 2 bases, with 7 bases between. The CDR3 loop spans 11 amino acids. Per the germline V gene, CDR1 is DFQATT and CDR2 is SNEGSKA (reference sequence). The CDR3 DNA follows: TGCAGTGCTCGCACTACCTACGAGCAGTACTTC. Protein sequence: CSARTTYEQYF.

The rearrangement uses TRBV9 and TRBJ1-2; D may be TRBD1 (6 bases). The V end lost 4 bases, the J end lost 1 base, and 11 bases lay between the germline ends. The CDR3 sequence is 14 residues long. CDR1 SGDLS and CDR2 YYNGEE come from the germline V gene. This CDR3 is CASSPGDFNYGYTF. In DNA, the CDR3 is TGTGCCAGCAGCCCAGGGGATTTTAACTATGGCTACACCTTC.

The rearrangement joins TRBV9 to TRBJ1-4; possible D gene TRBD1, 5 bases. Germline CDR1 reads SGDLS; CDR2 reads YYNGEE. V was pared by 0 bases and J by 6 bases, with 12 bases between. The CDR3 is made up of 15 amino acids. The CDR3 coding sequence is TGTGCCAGCAGCGTAGAGGGCAGGGTGCATGAAAAACTGTTTTTT. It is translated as CASSVEGRVHEKLFF.

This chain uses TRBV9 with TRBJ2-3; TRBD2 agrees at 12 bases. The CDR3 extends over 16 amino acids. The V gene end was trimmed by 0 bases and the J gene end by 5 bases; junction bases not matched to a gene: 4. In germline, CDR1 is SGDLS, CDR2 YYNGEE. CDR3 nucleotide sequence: TGTGCCAGCAGCGTAGGTCCTAGCGGGGGGGTAGATACGCAGTATTTT. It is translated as CASSVGPSGGVDTQYF.

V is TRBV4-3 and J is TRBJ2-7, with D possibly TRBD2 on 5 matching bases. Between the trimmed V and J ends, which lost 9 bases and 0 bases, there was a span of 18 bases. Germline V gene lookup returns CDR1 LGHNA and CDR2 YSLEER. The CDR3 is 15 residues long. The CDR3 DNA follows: TGCGCCAGTAGTCGGACTGCCCTAAGCTCCTACGAGCAGTACTTC. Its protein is CASSRTALSSYEQYF.

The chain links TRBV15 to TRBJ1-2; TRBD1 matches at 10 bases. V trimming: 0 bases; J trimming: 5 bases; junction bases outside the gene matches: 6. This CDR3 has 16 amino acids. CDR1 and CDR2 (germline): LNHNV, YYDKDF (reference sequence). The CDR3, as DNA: TGTGCCACCAGCAGAGACCGGGGACAGGGGAGGTATGGCTACACCTTC. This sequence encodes CATSRDRGQGRYGYTF. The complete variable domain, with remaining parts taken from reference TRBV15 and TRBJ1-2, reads DAMVIQNPRYQVTQFGKPVTLSCSQTLNHNVMYWYQQKSSQAPKLLFHYYDKDFNNEADTPDNFQSRRPNTSFCFLDIRSPGLGDTAMYLCATSRDRGQGRYGYTFGSGTRLTVV.

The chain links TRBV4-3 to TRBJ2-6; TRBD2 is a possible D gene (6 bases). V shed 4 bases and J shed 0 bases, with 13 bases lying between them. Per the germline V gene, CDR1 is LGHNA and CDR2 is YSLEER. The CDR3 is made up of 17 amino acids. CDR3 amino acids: CASSPSDGGSGANVLTF. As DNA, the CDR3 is TGCGCCAGCAGCCCTTCGGACGGGGGCTCTGGGGCCAACGTCCTGACTTTC.